This T cell receptor beta chain was identified in a study of blood T cell repertoires in COVID-19 (dated by TCRdb to between 2020 and 2021). Notes on the research overall: Collaborator samples came from the United States, Italy and Spain and covered acute and convalescent phases of COVID-19. Sample metadata almost always included a de-identified subject ID, COVID-19 status, age in years and sex. The samples were drawn from the first 160 participants of the ongoing ImmuneRACE study and from roughly 1,300 subjects provided by 6 global collaborators. The repertoires were released in a freely available public database intended as a resource for research on the immune response to SARS-CoV-2. Where HLA class I and class II types were available, the types were taken from metadata supplied by the sample provider, not from assay-based typing. Subjects who had been exposed to COVID-19, were actively infected with it, or had recovered from it provided the deeply sampled blood TCRbeta repertoires that made up the dataset. The material from the prospective study consisted of cDNA or gDNA derived from T cells, B-cell-depleted T cells, or PBMCs.

TCRbeta CDR3 regions were amplified from genomic DNA using the immunoSEQ Assay, a bias-controlled multiplex PCR. The authors' analysis ran thus. Within the assay, amplification of reference gene primers was used to estimate how many nucleated cells each sample contained. To quantify the absolute abundance of each unique TCRbeta CDR3 rearrangement, sequence reads were collapsed and filtered. For each sample, productive Simpson clonality was calculated as the square root of Simpson's diversity index over productive rearrangements. TCRdb mirrors the immuneACCESS table, restricted to in-frame sequences. Some clones are absent from its copies; in checked studies, under half trace to an unresolved V gene, and the reason for the others is unknown. V and J calls and clone size follow that table, whereas D and trimming were derived from the DNA. The sample table shows around 330,000 clones, and 75% to 90% are seen once. Roughly 5.2% of the sample is in the top ten clones.

Points the paper makes about the study in general: The quantity of clinical and demographic metadata differed by source and by participant and was supplied without curation.

Enrolling through a virtual design, the prospective study's participants ranged in age from about 18 to 89 years and lived across some 22 United States geographic areas. Cohort assignment in the prospective study relied on participant-reported clinical history from a screening survey and a study questionnaire. For ImmuneRACE Cohort 3, a participant was defined as recovered based on two consecutive negative NP/OP PCR tests, clearance by a healthcare professional, or resolution of symptoms. Mobile phlebotomists in the prospective study collected whole blood, serum and a nasopharyngeal or oropharyngeal swab from every participant. Participants in the prospective study had the option to provide additional blood draws and questionnaires over a 2-month period. Prospective study blood samples were shipped either frozen or at room temperature before DNA extraction. The CDR3 holds 17 amino acids from the cysteine to the phenylalanine. CDR3 DNA only is kept here, 51 bases in frame from base 1. Reading the germline V gene (reference sequence) gives CDR1 GTSNPN and CDR2 SVGIG. Trimming removed 3 bases from V and 0 bases from J, leaving 20 bases between the germline ends.

Note on this clone: It has no known antigen specificity. No quality values exist for individual bases; no much larger clone is one base distant.

The sequence links TRBV30 to TRBJ1-2, and perhaps TRBD1 as D gene, on 6 matching bases. This clonotype was sampled from a man aged 60 to 69 who had recovered from COVID-19. The specimen sequenced was PBMCs or T cells enriched from blood (not recorded which). The bases are TGTGCCTGGAGCGCCGGGACATACTTTTTAGCTAACTATGGCTACACCTTC. The encoded protein is CAWSAGTYFLANYGYTF.